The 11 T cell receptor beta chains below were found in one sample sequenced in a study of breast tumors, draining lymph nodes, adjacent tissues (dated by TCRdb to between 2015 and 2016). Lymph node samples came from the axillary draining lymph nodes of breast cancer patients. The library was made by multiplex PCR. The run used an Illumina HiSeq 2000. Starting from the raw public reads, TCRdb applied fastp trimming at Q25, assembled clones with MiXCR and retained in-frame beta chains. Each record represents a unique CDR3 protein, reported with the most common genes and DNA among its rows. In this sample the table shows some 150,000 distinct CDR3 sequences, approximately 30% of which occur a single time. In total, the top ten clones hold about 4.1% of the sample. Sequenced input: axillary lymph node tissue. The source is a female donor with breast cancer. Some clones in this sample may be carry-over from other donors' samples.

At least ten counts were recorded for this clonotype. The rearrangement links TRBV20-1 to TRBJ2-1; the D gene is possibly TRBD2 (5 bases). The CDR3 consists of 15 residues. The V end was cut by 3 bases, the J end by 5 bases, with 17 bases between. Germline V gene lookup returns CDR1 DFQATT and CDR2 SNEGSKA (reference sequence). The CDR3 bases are TGCAGTGCTAGTCGGGGTTACCGGAATAACAATGAGCAGTTCTTC. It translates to CSASRGYRNNNEQFF.

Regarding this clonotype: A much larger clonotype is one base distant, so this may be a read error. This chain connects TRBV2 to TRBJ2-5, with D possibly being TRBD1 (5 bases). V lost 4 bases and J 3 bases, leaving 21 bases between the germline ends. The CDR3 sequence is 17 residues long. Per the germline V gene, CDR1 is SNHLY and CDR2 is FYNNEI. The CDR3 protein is CASSGPPAGFHKETQYF. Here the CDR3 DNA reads TGTGCCAGCAGTGGCCCTCCGGCAGGGTTTCACAAAGAGACCCAGTACTTC.

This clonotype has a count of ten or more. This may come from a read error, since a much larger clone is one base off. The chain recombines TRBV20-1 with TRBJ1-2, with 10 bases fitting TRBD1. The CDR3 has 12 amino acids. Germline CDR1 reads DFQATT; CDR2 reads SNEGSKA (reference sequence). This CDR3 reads CSATGQGSGSTF. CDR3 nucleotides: TGCAGTGCTACGGGACAGGGGTCTGGCTCCACCTTC.

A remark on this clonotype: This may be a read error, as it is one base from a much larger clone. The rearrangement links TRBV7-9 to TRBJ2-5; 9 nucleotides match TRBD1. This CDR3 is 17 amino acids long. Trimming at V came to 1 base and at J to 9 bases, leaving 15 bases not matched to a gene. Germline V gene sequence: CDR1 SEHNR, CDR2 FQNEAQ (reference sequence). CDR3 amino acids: CASSLGDRTGVKKPQYF. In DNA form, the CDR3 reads TGTGCCAGCAGCTTAGGTGACAGGACAGGGGTAAAGAAGCCCCAGTACTTC. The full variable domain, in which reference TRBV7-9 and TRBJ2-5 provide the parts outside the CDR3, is DTGVSQNPRHKITKRGQNVTFRCDPISEHNRLYWYRQTLGQGPEFLTYFQNEAQLEKSRLLSDRFSAERPKGSFSTLEIQRTEQGDSAMYLCASSLGDRTGVKKPQYFGPGTRLLVL.

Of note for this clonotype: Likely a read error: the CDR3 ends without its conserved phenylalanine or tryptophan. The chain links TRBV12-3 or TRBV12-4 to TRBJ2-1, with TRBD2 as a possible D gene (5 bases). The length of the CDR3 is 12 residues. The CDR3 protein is CASRNRGNEQFL. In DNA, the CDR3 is TGTGCTAGCCGTAATCGGGGCAATGAGCAGTTCCTC.

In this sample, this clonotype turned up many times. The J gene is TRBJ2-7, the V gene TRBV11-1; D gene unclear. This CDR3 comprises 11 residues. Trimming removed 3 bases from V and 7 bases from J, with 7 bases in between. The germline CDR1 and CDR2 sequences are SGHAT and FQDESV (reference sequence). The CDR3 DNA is TGTGCCAGCAGCTTTTCAGGAGAGCAGTACTTC. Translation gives CASSFSGEQYF.

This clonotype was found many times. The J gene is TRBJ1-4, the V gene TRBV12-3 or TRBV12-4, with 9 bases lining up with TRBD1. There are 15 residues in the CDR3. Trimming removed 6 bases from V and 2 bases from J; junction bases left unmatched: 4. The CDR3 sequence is CASRQGALTNEKLFF. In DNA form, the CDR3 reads TGTGCCAGCAGACAGGGGGCGCTTACTAATGAAAAACTGTTTTTT.

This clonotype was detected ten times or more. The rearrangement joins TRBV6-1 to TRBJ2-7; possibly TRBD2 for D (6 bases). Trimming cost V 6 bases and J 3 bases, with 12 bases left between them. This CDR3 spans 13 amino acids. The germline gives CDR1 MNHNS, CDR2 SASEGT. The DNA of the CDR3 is TGTGCCAGCAGCCCTACGGGGGTCTACGAGCAGTACTTC. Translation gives CASSPTGVYEQYF.

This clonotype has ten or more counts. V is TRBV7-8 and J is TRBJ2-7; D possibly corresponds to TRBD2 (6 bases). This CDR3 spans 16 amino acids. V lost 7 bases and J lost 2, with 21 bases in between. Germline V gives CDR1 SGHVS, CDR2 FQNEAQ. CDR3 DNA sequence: TGTGCCAGCATACAGGAGGGGATCCCCTCCCCCTACGAGCAGTACTTC. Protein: CASIQEGIPSPYEQYF.

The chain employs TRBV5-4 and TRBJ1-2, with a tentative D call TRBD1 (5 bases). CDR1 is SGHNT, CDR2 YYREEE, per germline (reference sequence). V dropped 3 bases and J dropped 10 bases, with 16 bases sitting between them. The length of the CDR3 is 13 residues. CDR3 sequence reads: CASSSPGPSVYTF. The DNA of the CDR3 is TGTGCCAGCAGCTCTCCGGGACCATCTGTCTACACCTTC.

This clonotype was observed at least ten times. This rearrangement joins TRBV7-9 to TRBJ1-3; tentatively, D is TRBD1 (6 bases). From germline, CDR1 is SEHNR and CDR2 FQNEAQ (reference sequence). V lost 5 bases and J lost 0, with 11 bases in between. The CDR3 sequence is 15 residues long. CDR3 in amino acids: CASSRGTSSGNTIYF. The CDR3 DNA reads TGTGCCAGCAGCCGAGGGACATCCTCTGGAAACACCATATATTTT.